The entry below describes one T cell receptor (beta chain). Generated by immunoSEQ multiplex PCR, the TCRdb table keeps only in-frame clones and is missing some. The sample contains around 280,000 clones, about 89% of which appear only once. This sample was included in a study of blood T cell repertoires in COVID-19. Background on the study: PBMCs, B-cell-depleted T cells, or T cells provided the cDNA or gDNA that made up the material.

V was pared by 8 bases and J by 7 bases, with 7 bases of the junction left unmatched. The V gene's germline CDR1 is SQVTM and CDR2 ANQGSEA. The CDR3 spans 12 residues. This study enrolled people aged roughly 18 to 89 from about two dozen US geographic areas. Cohorts were assigned according to the clinical history that participants reported. The sequence was collected from a middle-aged woman who had recovered from COVID-19. The chain is built from TRBV29-1 and TRBJ2-5, with 10 bases aligning to TRBD2. Sequencing was performed on PBMCs or T cells enriched from blood (not recorded which). This chain's CDR3 is CSRLAGDGTQYF. The DNA for the CDR3 is TGCAGCCGGCTAGCGGGAGATGGGACCCAGTACTTC. Using reference TRBV29-1 and TRBJ2-5 for the parts outside the CDR3, the full variable domain is SAVISQKPSRDICQRGTSLTIQCQVDSQVTMMFWYRQQPGQSLTLIATANQGSEATYESGFVIDKFPISRPNLTFSTLTVSNMSPEDSSIYLCSRLAGDGTQYFGPGTRLLVL.